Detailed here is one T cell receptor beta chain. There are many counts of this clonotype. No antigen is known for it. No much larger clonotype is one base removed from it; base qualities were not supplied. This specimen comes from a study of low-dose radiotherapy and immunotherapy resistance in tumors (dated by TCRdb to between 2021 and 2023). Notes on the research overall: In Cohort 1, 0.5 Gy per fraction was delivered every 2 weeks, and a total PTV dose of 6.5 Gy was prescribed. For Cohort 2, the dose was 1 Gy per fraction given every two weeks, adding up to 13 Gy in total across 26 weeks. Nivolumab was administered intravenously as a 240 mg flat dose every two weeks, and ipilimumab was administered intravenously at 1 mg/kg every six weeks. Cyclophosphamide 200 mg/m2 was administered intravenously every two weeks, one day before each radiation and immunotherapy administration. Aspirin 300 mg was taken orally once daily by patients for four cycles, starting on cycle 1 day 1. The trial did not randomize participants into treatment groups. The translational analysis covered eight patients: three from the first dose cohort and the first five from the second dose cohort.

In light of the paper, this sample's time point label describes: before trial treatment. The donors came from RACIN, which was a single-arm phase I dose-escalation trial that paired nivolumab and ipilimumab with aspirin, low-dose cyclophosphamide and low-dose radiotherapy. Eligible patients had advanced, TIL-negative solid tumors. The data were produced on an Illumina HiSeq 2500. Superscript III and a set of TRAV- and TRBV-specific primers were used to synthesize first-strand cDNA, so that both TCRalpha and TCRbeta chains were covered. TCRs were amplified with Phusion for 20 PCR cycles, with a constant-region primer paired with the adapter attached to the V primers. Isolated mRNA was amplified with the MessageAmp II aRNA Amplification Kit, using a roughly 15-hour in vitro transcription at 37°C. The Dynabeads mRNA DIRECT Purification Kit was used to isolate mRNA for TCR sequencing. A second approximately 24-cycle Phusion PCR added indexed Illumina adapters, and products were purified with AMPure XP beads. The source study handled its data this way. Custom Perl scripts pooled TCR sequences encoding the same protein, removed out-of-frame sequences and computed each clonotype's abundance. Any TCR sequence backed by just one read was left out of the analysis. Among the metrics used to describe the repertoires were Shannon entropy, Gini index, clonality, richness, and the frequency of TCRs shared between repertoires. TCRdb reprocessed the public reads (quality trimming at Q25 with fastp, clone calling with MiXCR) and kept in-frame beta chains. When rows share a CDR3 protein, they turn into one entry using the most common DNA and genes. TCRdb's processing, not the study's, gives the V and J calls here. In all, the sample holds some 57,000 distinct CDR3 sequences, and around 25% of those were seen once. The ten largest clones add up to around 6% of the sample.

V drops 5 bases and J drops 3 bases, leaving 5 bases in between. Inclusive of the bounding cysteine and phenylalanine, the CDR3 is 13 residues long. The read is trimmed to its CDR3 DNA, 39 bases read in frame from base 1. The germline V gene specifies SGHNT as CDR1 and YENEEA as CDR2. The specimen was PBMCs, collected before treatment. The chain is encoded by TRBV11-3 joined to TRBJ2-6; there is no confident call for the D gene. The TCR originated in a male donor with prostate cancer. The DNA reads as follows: TGTGCCAGCAGCCGTAGTGGGGCCAACGTCCTGACTTTC. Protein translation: CASSRSGANVLTF.